What follows are 14 T cell receptor beta chains derived from one specimen sequenced in a study of Graves' ophthalmopathy and Graves' hyperthyroidism. RNA transcripts yielded amplified TCR beta CDR3 regions. In the first round, RT-PCR was carried out with HTBI primers, and a multiplex PCR formed the second round. TCRdb independently ran MiXCR on the multiplex PCR reads; one entry per CDR3 protein. Here the sample spans roughly 600,000 distinct CDR3 sequences, 35% to 45% being singletons. The sample was peripheral blood or thyroid tissue (not recorded which). All receptors derive from an adult man with Graves' hyperthyroidism.

This clonotype was counted ten times or more. The rearrangement joins TRBV11-3 to TRBJ2-7; possibly TRBD2 for D (5 bases). Trimming took off 5 bases at V and 5 bases at J, with 13 bases between the two ends. This CDR3 comprises 13 residues. Looked up from germline, CDR1 is SGHNT and CDR2 is YENEEA. CDR3 loop: CASSALFGDEQYF. In DNA form, the CDR3 reads TGTGCCAGCAGCGCCCTGTTCGGGGACGAGCAGTACTTC.

This sequence joins TRBV7-9 and TRBJ2-5; TRBD1 is a possible D gene (6 bases). V lost 6 bases and J lost 9, with 17 bases in between. The CDR3 sequence is 13 residues long. Germline V gives CDR1 SEHNR, CDR2 FQNEAQ (reference sequence). CDR3 region: CASSDRRNQPQYF. The CDR3 coding sequence is TGTGCCAGCAGTGACAGGCGGAATCAGCCCCAGTACTTC.

This clonotype has a count of ten or more. The chain has TRBV12-3 or TRBV12-4 and TRBJ1-1; D may be TRBD1 (6 bases). The CDR3 is 14 residues long. V lost 2 bases and J 5 bases, leaving 12 bases between the germline ends. CDR3 residues: CASSLPGARTEAFF. The CDR3 coding sequence is TGTGCCAGCAGTTTACCGGGGGCACGGACTGAAGCTTTCTTT.

Comments on this clonotype: This may stem from a read error, because a much larger clone lies one nucleotide away. The V gene is TRBV5-4, the J gene TRBJ2-1; D is unresolved. Germline loops: CDR1 SGHNT, CDR2 YYREEE (reference sequence). This CDR3 region has 15 residues. Deletions cut 5 bases from V and 10 bases from J, with 22 bases between. The CDR3 reads CASSESPQYSYEQFF. The DNA for the CDR3 is TGTGCCAGCAGTGAAAGCCCCCAATACTCCTACGAGCAGTTCTTC.

This clonotype occurred many times. The CDR3, as DNA: TGTGCCACCAGTGATGGTGGGGTGGGGGCCAACGTCCTGACTTTC. This codes for CATSDGGVGANVLTF. This chain links TRBV24-1 with TRBJ2-6; D gene uncertain. The CDR3 has 15 amino acids. Germline values: CDR1 KGHDR, CDR2 SFDVKD. Trimming stripped 3 bases from V and 4 bases from J, with 9 bases between.

The chain combines TRBV11-1 with TRBJ2-7; maybe TRBD1 (6 bases). This CDR3 spans 16 amino acids. V dropped 11 bases and J dropped 4 bases, with 27 bases sitting between them. From germline, CDR1 is SGHAT and CDR2 FQDESV (reference sequence). The CDR3 region has the DNA TGTGCCGTCGTACGGACAGCTAGCCAACTTTGGTACGAGCAGTACTTC. It encodes CAVVRTASQLWYEQYF.

This clonotype has just one count. The gene calls are TRBV9 and TRBJ1-6; D might be TRBD1 (5 bases). The CDR3 totals 16 residues. Between the trimmed V and J ends, which lost 0 bases and 7 bases, there was a span of 14 bases. Per germline, CDR1 SGDLS and CDR2 YYNGEE. CDR3 DNA: TGTGCCAGCAGCGTAGAGGGGTTAGGCTACAATTCACCCCTCCACTTT. It translates to CASSVEGLGYNSPLHF.

The chain employs TRBV6-1 and TRBJ1-2, with D perhaps TRBD1 (6 bases). V was shortened by 5 bases and J by 8 bases, with 21 bases between the two germline ends. The CDR3 has 15 residues. Germline CDR1 is MNHNS and CDR2 is SASEGT. CDR3 DNA: TGTGCCAGCAGTTACTCGATGGTCAGGGGAGGCGGCTACACCTTC. Translation gives CASSYSMVRGGGYTF.

This clonotype was counted only a few times. J is TRBJ2-5 and V is TRBV29-1; D is possibly TRBD1 or TRBD2 (5 bases each). Trimming cost V 7 bases and J 5 bases, with 17 bases left between them. The length of the CDR3 is 13 residues. Germline loops: CDR1 SQVTM, CDR2 ANQGSEA. CDR3 in amino acids: CSGEKTGRETQYF. DNA of the CDR3: TGCAGCGGAGAAAAAACGGGGCGGGAGACCCAGTACTTC.

The V call is TRBV20-1, the J call TRBJ2-2, with TRBD2 matching 9 bases. V shed 5 bases, J shed 4 bases, and the junction held 11 bases outside the gene matches. The germline gives CDR1 DFQATT, CDR2 SNEGSKA (reference sequence). The CDR3 is 16 amino acids. The CDR3 protein is CSAPRGGRVFTGELFF. DNA for the CDR3: TGCAGTGCTCCCAGGGGCGGGAGGGTCTTCACCGGGGAGCTGTTTTTT.

The chain links TRBV2 to TRBJ2-5; D is unresolved. The closer fit of TRBJ2-1 to the DNA end suggests the J call may be wrong. In germline, CDR1 is SNHLY, CDR2 FYNNEI. This CDR3 comprises 18 residues. The CDR3 spells CASRLPSRQLLSYNEQFF. CDR3 nucleotides: TGTGCCAGCAGATTACCCTCGCGGCAGTTACTATCCTACAATGAGCAGTTCTTC.

This chain joins TRBV7-6 and TRBJ2-7; 12 nucleotides align to TRBD2. The CDR3 totals 16 residues. The germline gives CDR1 SGHVS, CDR2 FNYEAQ. The V segment lost 3 bases and the J segment 5 bases; nucleotides outside the gene matches: 8. For the CDR3, the DNA is TGTGCCAGCAGCTTTACCGGGACTAGCGGGCTGAACGAGCAGTACTTC. This translates into CASSFTGTSGLNEQYF. Complete variable domain (other parts from reference TRBV7-6 and TRBJ2-7): GAGVSQSPRYKVTKRGQDVALRCDPISGHVSLYWYRQALGQGPEFLTYFNYEAQQDKSGLPNDRFSAERPEGSISTLTIQRTEQRDSAMYRCASSFTGTSGLNEQYFGPGTRLTVT.

This chain uses TRBV12-3 or TRBV12-4 with TRBJ1-5, with unresolved D. The ends were cut back, 7 bases at V and 0 bases at J, with 7 bases in the middle. The CDR3 sequence is 13 residues long. The chain's CDR3 is CASTLHSNQPQHF. The DNA of the CDR3 is TGTGCCAGCACCTTACATAGCAATCAGCCCCAGCATTTT.

This clonotype was found once. The chain employs TRBV10-3 and TRBJ1-4; D ambiguous. Deletions cut 2 bases from V and 7 bases from J, with 5 bases between. The V gene's germline CDR1 is ENHRY and CDR2 SYGVKD. The CDR3 is made up of 12 amino acids. CDR3 nucleotides: TGTGCCATCAGTGAGGCCCTTGAAAAACTGTTTTTT. Translation: CAISEALEKLFF.